The clone carrying this T cell receptor (beta chain) was observed a single time. The sample belongs to a study of Ad26.COV2.S vaccination and SARS-CoV-2 variants. Treatment described: about 20 received Ad26.COV2.S at low or high dose, single or two shots; roughly five received placebo; per-sample allocation not given. On day 63 after the first injection, vaccine and placebo recipients gave samples. Assay: immunoSEQ multiplex PCR; the TCRdb copy retains only in-frame clones and omits some. Of roughly 680,000 clones in the sample, more than 80% were seen once. Germline V gene sequence: CDR1 SGHDT, CDR2 YYEEEE. This CDR3 spans 16 amino acids. With 4 bases clipped from V and 4 bases from J, the junction kept 6 bases outside the gene matches.

Source: peripheral blood, taken in a trial of Ad26.COV2.S vaccine versus placebo. This TCR was sampled from a person aged 18-60 years who received the Ad26.COV2.S COVID-19 vaccine or a placebo. The chain links TRBV5-6 to TRBJ1-4, with 11 bases identical to TRBD1. The CDR3 DNA reads TGTGCCAGCAGCCTACGGGACAGGGGGTATAATGAAAAACTGTTTTTT. This codes for CASSLRDRGYNEKLFF.